These T cell receptor beta chains were read from a single sample in a study of PD-1 blockade in mismatch repair-deficient tumors. Profiling relied on immunoSEQ multiplex PCR, and the TCRdb table lists in-frame clones only, not all of them. The sample has 130,000 or so clones; 86% are singletons. The sample in question was peripheral blood, obtained 44 weeks after starting pembrolizumab. The origin of the receptors is an adult with mismatch repair-deficient cancer. Each CDR3 is given with its conserved first and last residue.

>TRBV19
CASSGHGATVRPQHF
>TRBV5-1
CASSLEGGIEAFF
>TRBV28
CASRSAGGQTYEQYF
>TRBV6-5
CASSYRDRESNQPQHF
>TRBV28
CASGAGGRPETQYF
>TRBV10-3
CATSLGGDNEQFF
>TRBV9
CASSVAEGSLFYGYTF
>TRBV4-3
CASSQDMASGRARNGTGELFF
>TRBV10-1
CASSDIAGAGYNEQFF
>TRBV2
CASSDTSNQPQHF
>TRBV2
CASQSTLAGATGELFF
>TRBV14
CASSQALDSSYTF
>TRBV19
CASSVGQANTEAFF
>TRBV30
CAWSRSAYEQYF
>TRBV11-2
CASSVSGGRYEQYF
>TRBV28
CASSLVGDQPQHF
>TRBV27
CASSFYGANQPQHF
>TRBV5-5
CASSFVTGRTYEQYF
>TRBV7-9
CASSPTGGVMNEQFF
>TRBV19
CASRGTGEAKNIQYF
>TRBV29-1
CSVAGVRRDYGYTF
>TRBV6-1
CASSDDQGSIQYF
>TRBV7-2
CATPRGTGVRNEQFF
>TRBV4-3
CASSQDLGSGLAKNIQYF
>TRBV18
CASSEGGPNYEQYF
>TRBV2
CASSEGRGGEKLFF
>TRBV6-4
CASSEDTHTGELFF
>TRBV27
CASSLTRTAHQPQHF
>TRBV4-2
CASSQEGQPSETQYF
>TRBV7-9
CASSLSPGRREQYF
>TRBV7-9
CASSFQQGSEKLFF
>TRBV5-1
CASSLRGVNTEAFF
>TRBV30
CAWSVREGYYEQYF
>TRBV9
CASSAGQGWKTQYF
>TRBV7-8
CASSINSGVSTDTQYF
>TRBV6-6
CASSGTGAGGLFF
>TRBV5-1
CASSFGLAPEGETQYF
>TRBV7-9
CASTGTSGRNEQFF
>TRBV6-5
CASSYSGAYHYGYTF
>TRBV19
CASSIEGGFSNQPQHF
>TRBV6-6
CASSYVAGGTDTQYF
>TRBV4-2
CASSQEVRLGTYEQYF
>TRBV4-1
CASSPGMNTEAFF
>TRBV6-5
CASTHSGAYEQYF
>TRBV5-4
CASSLGWGNYNEQFF
>TRBV7-9
CASSLEGAGSSYEQYF
>TRBV7-2
CASSPGTLKETQYF
>TRBV2
CASSATGAGGPSYEQYF
>TRBV27
CASSLFPGNTEAFF
>TRBV9
CASSVSGDTDTQYF
>TRBV27
CASSSRTSGPYNEQFF
>TRBV11-2
CASRRTFSGREKETQYF